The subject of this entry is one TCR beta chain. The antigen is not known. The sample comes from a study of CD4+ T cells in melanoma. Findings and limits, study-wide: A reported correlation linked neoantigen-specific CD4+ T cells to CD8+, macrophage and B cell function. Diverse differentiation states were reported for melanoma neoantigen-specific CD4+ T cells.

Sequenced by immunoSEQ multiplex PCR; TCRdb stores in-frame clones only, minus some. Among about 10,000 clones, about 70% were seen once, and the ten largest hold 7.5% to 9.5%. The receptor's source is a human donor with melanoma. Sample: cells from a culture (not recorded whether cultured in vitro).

CDR3 coding DNA: TGTGCCAGCAGCTTAGCCGCGTTAGGGATAGGAAACACCATATATTTT. The encoded protein is CASSLAALGIGNTIYF. The chain combines TRBV7-2 with TRBJ1-3; no clear D gene. The CDR3 extends over 16 amino acids. The V end was cut by 0 bases, the J end by 4 bases, with 13 bases between. The V gene's germline CDR1 is SGHTA and CDR2 FQGNSA.